This T cell receptor beta chain was captured by sequencing in a study of blood T cell repertoires in COVID-19. Study information: Sites across the United States, Italy and Spain contributed samples from acute and convalescent COVID-19. T cells, B-cell-depleted T cells, or PBMCs provided the cDNA or gDNA that served as material.

Under the authors' procedure: Reference gene primer amplification in the assay estimated nucleated cell counts. Sequencing was performed with immunoSEQ multiplex PCR; in TCRdb, only in-frame clones are kept and a portion is missing. V and J calls and clone size are those listed in that table; D and trimming were worked out from the DNA. The table lists under 250,000 clones, about 83% of them singletons. The CDR3 loop spans 15 amino acids. Germline assignment: CDR1 KGHDR and CDR2 SFDVKD. The V end lost 0 bases, the J end lost 0 bases, and 6 bases lay between the germline ends. The TCR comes from a woman aged 40 to 55 with active or convalescent COVID-19. The chain recombines TRBV24-1 with TRBJ2-3, with D perhaps TRBD2 (6 bases). Sequenced: peripheral blood. Here the CDR3 DNA reads TGTGCCACCAGTGATTTGCGGGGGAGCACAGATACGCAGTATTTT. It yields the protein CATSDLRGSTDTQYF.